The 9 T cell receptor beta chains presented below share a single source sample, sequenced in a study of cytomegalovirus exposure and HLA in healthy donors. This PCR relied on a set of 60 Vbeta primers and 13 Jbeta primers. Data came from immunoSEQ multiplex PCR; TCRdb stores just in-frame clones and leaves some out. The sample has roughly 120,000 clones, over 60% seen once; the top ten hold roughly 12%. The sequenced material came from PBMCs. These receptors were collected from a man aged 25-45 years in good health and CMV-seropositive.

This clone was detected a few times. This chain joins TRBV19 and TRBJ1-2; D possibly corresponds to TRBD1 (5 bases). Germline values: CDR1 LNHDA, CDR2 SQIVND (reference sequence). CDR3 length: 12 amino acids. Trimming removed 7 bases at V and 6 bases at J, with 12 bases between. CDR3 coding DNA: TGTGCCAGTACTCTCGGGGGAAATGGCTACACCTTC. Translated, it gives CASTLGGNGYTF.

This clone was observed once. The V and J genes are TRBV2 and TRBJ2-1; D ambiguous. The CDR3 extends over 13 amino acids. Germline-derived CDR1 and CDR2 are SNHLY and FYNNEI. The V and J ends lost 4 bases and 2 bases respectively, with 6 bases between them. The CDR3 sequence is CASSARTYNEQFF. As DNA, the CDR3 is TGTGCCAGCAGTGCCAGGACCTACAATGAGCAGTTCTTC.

This chain connects TRBV4-1 to TRBJ2-5; tentative D call: TRBD1 (5 bases). Germline assignment: CDR1 MGHRA and CDR2 YSYEKL. The CDR3 sequence is 15 residues long. V lost 5 bases and J lost 2, with 15 bases in between. The CDR3 here is CASSVLWGPQETQYF. The DNA for the CDR3 is TGCGCCAGCAGCGTTTTGTGGGGCCCTCAAGAGACCCAGTACTTC.

The chain joins TRBV18 to TRBJ2-7, with TRBD2 matching over 9 bases. This CDR3 contains 17 residues. With 3 bases clipped from V and 0 bases from J, the junction kept 9 bases outside the gene matches. CDR1 KGHSH and CDR2 LQKENI come from the germline V gene. The CDR3 loop is CASSPPSSGGSSYEQYF. The CDR3 DNA reads as TGTGCCAGCTCACCGCCTTCGAGCGGGGGGAGCTCCTACGAGCAGTACTTC.

This clone was seen only once. The CDR3 loop reads CASSFTGTEHSNEQFF. For the CDR3, the DNA is TGTGCCAGCAGTTTCACCGGGACAGAGCACTCCAATGAGCAGTTCTTC. The chain has TRBV11-3 and TRBJ2-1, with 7 bases fitting TRBD1. V was pared by 6 bases and J by 6 bases, with 14 bases of the junction left unmatched. Germline CDR1 reads SGHNT; CDR2 reads YENEEA. The length of the CDR3 is 16 residues.

CDR3 nucleotides: TGCAGCGTCCGGGGGGTCACCACAGATACGCAGTATTTT. This translates into CSVRGVTTDTQYF. The gene calls are TRBV29-1 and TRBJ2-3; 7 nucleotides match TRBD2. This CDR3 is 13 amino acids long. With 6 bases clipped from V and 2 bases from J, the junction kept 5 bases outside the gene matches. From germline, CDR1 is SQVTM and CDR2 ANQGSEA.

This clone was counted between two and nine times. The chain combines TRBV5-6 with TRBJ1-6, with D tentatively TRBD1 (5 bases). Germline V CDR1 and CDR2: SGHDT, YYEEEE. The CDR3 contains 15 residues. Trimming pared 0 bases from V and 7 bases from J, leaving 11 bases between. The chain's CDR3 is CASSLGGAGNSPLHF. The CDR3, as DNA: TGTGCCAGCAGCTTGGGGGGCGCGGGAAATTCACCCCTCCACTTT. The full variable domain, completed using reference TRBV5-6 and TRBJ1-6, is DAGVTQSPTHLIKTRGQQVTLRCSPKSGHDTVSWYQQALGQGPQFIFQYYEEEERQRGNFPDRFSGHQFPNYSSELNVNALLLGDSALYLCASSLGGAGNSPLHFGNGTRLTVT.

The J gene is TRBJ1-1, the V gene TRBV5-1; 9 bases line up with TRBD1. Germline CDR1 is SGHRS and CDR2 is YFSETQ. The CDR3 runs 17 residues. The V gene end was trimmed by 2 bases and the J gene end by 1 base; junction bases not matched to a gene: 9. This CDR3 reads CASSFTEQGAENTEAFF. The CDR3 nucleotides are TGCGCCAGCAGCTTTACCGAACAGGGGGCCGAGAACACTGAAGCTTTCTTT.

J is TRBJ1-5 and V is TRBV19, with D perhaps matching TRBD1 (6 bases). The CDR3 has 19 residues. Trimming stripped 5 bases from V and 9 bases from J, with 32 bases between. Germline assignment: CDR1 LNHDA and CDR2 SQIVND (reference sequence). The DNA of the CDR3 is TGTGCCAGTAGTTTCAACTCCAGGGGTTCGACACCGGGGCGAGGGCCCCAGCATTTT. This encodes CASSFNSRGSTPGRGPQHF.